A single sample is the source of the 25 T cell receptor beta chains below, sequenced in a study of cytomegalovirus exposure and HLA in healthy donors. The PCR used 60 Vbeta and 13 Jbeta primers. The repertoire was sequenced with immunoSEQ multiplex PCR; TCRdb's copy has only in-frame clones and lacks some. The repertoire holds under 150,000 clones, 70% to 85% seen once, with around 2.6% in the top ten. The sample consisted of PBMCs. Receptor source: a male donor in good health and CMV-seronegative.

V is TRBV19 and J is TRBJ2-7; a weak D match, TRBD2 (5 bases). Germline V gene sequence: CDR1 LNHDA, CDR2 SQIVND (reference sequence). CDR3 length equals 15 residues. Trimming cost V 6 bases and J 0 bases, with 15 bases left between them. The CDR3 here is CASREGLLPSYEQYF. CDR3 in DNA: TGTGCCAGTAGGGAAGGACTTTTACCCTCCTACGAGCAGTACTTC.

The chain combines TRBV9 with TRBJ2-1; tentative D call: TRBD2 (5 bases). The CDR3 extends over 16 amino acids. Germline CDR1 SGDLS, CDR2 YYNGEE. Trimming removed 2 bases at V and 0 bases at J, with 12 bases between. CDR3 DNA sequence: TGTGCCAGCAGCGTTTGGACTGGGAGCTCCTACAATGAGCAGTTCTTC. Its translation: CASSVWTGSSYNEQFF. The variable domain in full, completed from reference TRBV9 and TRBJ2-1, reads DSGVTQTPKHLITATGQRVTLRCSPRSGDLSVYWYQQSLDQGLQFLIQYYNGEERAKGNILERFSAQQFPDLHSELNLSSLELGDSALYFCASSVWTGSSYNEQFFGPGTRLTVL.

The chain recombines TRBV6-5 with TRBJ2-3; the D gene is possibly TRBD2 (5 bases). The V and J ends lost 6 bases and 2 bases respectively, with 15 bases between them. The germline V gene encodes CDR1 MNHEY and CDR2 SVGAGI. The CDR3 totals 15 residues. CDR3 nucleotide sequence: TGTGCCAGCAGGATTTTTAGCGAGACCACAGATACGCAGTATTTT. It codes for CASRIFSETTDTQYF.

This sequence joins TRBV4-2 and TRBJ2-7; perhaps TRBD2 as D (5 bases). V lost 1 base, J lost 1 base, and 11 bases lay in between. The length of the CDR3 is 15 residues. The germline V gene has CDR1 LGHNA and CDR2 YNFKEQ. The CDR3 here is CASSQGSEGSYEQYF. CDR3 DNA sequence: TGTGCCAGCAGCCAAGGTTCAGAGGGATCCTACGAGCAGTACTTC.

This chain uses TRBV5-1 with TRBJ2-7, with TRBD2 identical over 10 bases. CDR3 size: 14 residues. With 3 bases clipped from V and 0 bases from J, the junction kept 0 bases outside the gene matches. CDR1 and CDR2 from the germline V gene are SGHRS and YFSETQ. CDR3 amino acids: CASSSSGSSYEQYF. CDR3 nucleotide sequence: TGCGCCAGCAGCTCTAGCGGGAGCTCCTACGAGCAGTACTTC.

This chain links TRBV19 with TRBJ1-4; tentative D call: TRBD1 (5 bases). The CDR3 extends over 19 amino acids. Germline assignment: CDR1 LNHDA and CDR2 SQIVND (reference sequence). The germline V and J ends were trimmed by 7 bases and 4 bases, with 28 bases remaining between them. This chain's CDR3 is CASTPPPQVMGPHNEKLFF. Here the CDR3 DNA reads TGTGCCAGTACCCCTCCCCCACAGGTTATGGGTCCCCATAATGAAAAACTGTTTTTT.

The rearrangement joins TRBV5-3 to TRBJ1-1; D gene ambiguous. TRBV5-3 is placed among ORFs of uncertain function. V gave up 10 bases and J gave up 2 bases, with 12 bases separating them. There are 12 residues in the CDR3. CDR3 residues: CAPRPGNTEAFF. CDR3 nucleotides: TGTGCCCCCAGGCCAGGAAACACTGAAGCTTTCTTT.

For the CDR3, the DNA is TGCAGCAGGGGACAGGGGAGCAGTGGGGCCAACGTCCTGACTTTC. This gives the protein CSRGQGSSGANVLTF. This chain uses TRBV29-1 with TRBJ2-6; 10 nucleotides match TRBD1. Germline CDR1 reads SQVTM; CDR2 reads ANQGSEA. Trimming took 8 bases from V and 3 from J; bases not matched to a gene: 7. The CDR3 consists of 15 residues.

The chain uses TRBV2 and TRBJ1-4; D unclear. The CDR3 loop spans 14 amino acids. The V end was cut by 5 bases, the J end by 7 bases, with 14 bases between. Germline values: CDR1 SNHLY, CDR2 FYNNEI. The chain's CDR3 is CASSPSASGEKLFF. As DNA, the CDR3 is TGTGCCAGCAGTCCTAGCGCCTCCGGTGAAAAACTGTTTTTT.

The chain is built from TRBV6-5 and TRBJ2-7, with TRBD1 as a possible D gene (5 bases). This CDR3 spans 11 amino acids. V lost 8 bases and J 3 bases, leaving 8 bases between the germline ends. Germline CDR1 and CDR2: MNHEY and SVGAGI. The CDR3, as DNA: TGTGCCAGCCCAGGGATCTACGAGCAGTACTTC. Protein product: CASPGIYEQYF.

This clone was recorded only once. The CDR3 region is CASTLGRGHTGELFF. The CDR3 DNA reads as TGTGCCAGCACCCTCGGCAGGGGGCACACCGGGGAGCTGTTTTTT. This sequence joins TRBV27 and TRBJ2-2; TRBD1 matches 8 bases. Germline loops: CDR1 MNHEY, CDR2 SMNVEV (reference sequence). V lost 7 bases and J lost 3; bases outside the gene matches: 7. The CDR3 is 15 amino acids.

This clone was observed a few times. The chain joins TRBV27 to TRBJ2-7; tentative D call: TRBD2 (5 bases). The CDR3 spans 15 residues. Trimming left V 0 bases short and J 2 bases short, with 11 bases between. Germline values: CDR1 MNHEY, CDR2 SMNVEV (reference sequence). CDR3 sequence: CASSLSMTGTYEQYF. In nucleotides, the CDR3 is TGTGCCAGCAGTTTATCGATGACGGGGACCTACGAGCAGTACTTC.

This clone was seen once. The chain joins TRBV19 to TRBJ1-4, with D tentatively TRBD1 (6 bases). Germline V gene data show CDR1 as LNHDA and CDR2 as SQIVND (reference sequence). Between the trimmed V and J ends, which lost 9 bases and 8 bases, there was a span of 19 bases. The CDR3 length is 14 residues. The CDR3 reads CARLSRGTVEKLFF. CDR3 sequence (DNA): TGTGCCAGACTTAGCAGGGGTACCGTCGAAAAACTGTTTTTT.

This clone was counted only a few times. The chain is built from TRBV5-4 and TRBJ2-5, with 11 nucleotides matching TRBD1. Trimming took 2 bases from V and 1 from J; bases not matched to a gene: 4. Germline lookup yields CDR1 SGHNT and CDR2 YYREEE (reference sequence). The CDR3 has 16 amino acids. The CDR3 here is CASSFGGQGGQETQYF. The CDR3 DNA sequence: TGTGCCAGCAGCTTTGGGGGACAGGGGGGCCAAGAGACCCAGTACTTC.

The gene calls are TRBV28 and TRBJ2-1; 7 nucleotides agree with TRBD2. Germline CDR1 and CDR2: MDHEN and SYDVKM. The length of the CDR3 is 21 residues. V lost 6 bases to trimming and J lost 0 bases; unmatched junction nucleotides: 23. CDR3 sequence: CASRPPAGIAGEGSSYNEQFF. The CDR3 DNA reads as TGTGCCAGCAGACCTCCGGCGGGAATCGCGGGAGAAGGAAGCTCCTACAATGAGCAGTTCTTC.

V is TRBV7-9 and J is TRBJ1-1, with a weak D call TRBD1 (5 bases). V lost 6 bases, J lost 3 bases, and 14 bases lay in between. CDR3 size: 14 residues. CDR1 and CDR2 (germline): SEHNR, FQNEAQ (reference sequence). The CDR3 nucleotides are TGTGCCAGCAGACCAGGGCTTGGGGACACTGAAGCTTTCTTT. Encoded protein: CASRPGLGDTEAFF.

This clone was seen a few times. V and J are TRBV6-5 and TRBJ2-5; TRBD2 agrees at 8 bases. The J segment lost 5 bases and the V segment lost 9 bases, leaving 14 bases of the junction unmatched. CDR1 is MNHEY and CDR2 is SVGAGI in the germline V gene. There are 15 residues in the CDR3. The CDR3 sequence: CASRRGLAGGETQYF. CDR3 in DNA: TGTGCCAGTCGACGGGGCCTAGCGGGCGGGGAGACCCAGTACTTC.

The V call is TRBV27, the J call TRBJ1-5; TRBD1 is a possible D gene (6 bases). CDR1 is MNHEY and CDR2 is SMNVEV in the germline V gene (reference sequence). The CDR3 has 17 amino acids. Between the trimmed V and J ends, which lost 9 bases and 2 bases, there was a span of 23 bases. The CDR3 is CASPVRDKKYGNQPQHF. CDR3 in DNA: TGTGCCAGTCCCGTAAGGGACAAAAAATACGGCAATCAGCCCCAGCATTTT.

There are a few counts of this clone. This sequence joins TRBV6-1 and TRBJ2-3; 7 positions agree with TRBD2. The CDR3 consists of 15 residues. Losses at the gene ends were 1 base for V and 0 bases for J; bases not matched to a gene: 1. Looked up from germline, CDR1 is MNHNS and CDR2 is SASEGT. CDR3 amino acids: CASSEVSGSTDTQYF. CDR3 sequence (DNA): TGTGCCAGCAGTGAAGTTAGCGGGAGCACAGATACGCAGTATTTT.

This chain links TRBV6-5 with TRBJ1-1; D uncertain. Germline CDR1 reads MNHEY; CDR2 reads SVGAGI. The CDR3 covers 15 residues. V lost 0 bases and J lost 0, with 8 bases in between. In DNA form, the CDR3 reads TGTGCCAGCAGTTACTCGAATACTATGAACACTGAAGCTTTCTTT. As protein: CASSYSNTMNTEAFF.

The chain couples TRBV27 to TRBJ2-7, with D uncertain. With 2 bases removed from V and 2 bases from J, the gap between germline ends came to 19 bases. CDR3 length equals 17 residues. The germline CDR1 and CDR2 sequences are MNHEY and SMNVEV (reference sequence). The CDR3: CASSLRLNTRQPYEQYF. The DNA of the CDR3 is TGTGCCAGCAGTTTACGCCTAAACACGAGGCAACCCTACGAGCAGTACTTC.

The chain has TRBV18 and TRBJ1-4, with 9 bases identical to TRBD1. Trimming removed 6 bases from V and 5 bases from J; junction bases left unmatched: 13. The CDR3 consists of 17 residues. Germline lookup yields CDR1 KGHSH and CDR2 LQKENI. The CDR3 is CASSSLDPGTGNEKLFF. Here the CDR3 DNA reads TGTGCCAGCTCTTCGCTCGATCCCGGGACAGGGAATGAAAAACTGTTTTTT. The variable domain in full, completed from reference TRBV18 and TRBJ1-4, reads NAGVMQNPRHLVRRRGQEARLRCSPMKGHSHVYWYRQLPEEGLKFMVYLQKENIIDESGMPKERFSAEFPKEGPSILRIQQVVRGDSAAYFCASSSLDPGTGNEKLFFGSGTQLSVL.

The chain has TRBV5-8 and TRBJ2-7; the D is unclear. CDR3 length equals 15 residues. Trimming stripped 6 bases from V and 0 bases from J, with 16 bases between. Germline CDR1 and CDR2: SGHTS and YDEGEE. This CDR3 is CASIHRVISSYEQYF. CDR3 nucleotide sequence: TGTGCCAGCATCCATCGTGTTATTAGCTCCTACGAGCAGTACTTC.

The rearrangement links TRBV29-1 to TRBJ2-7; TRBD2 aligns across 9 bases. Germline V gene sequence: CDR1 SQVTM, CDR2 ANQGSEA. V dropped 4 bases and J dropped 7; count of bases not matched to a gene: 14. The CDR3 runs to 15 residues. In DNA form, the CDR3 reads TGCAGCGTTGGAGGAATTGCGGGAGGGCCGGGGGAGCAGTACTTC. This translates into CSVGGIAGGPGEQYF.

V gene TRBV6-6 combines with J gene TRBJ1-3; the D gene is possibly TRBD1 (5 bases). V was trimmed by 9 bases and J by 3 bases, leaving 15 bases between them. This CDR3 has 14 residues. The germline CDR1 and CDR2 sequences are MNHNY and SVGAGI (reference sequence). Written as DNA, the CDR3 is TGTGCCAGTGCCCAGGGTTTCCTTGGAAACACCATATATTTT. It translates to CASAQGFLGNTIYF.